What follows are 30 T cell receptor beta chains derived from one specimen sequenced in a study of patients and donors after allogeneic stem cell transplantation. TCRdb re-derived calls from the RT-PCR reads in MiXCR, one entry per CDR3 protein. The sample consists of fewer than 500,000 distinct CDR3 sequences, approximately 16% of them appearing once. The sequenced sample consisted of blood, either unsorted or a sorted T cell fraction (not recorded which). Receptors originate from a human donor who was either an allogeneic HSCT recipient or a stem cell or donor lymphocyte infusion donor (not recorded which). It is not recorded whose cells these are; they may come from a transplant donor.

A few counts support this clonotype. The V gene is TRBV25-1, the J gene TRBJ2-4; D gene ambiguous. The CDR3 loop spans 15 amino acids. V was trimmed by 3 bases and J by 0 bases, leaving 9 bases between them. In germline, CDR1 is MGHDK, CDR2 SYGVNS. The CDR3 DNA reads as TGTGCCAGCAGTGAGCATACCCTAGCCAAAAACATTCAGTACTTC. Translating it yields CASSEHTLAKNIQYF.

The genes are TRBV20-1 and TRBJ1-6; D remains ambiguous. V was shortened by 3 bases and J by 0 bases, with 9 bases between the two germline ends. The CDR3 length is 15 residues. Germline V gene sequence: CDR1 DFQATT, CDR2 SNEGSKA (reference sequence). The CDR3 reads CSARESLSYNSPLHF. CDR3 nucleotides: TGCAGTGCTAGGGAGAGCCTCTCCTATAATTCACCCCTCCACTTT.

This chain connects TRBV28 to TRBJ1-1; D is perhaps TRBD1 (6 bases). CDR1 and CDR2 from the germline V gene are MDHEN and SYDVKM. The CDR3 runs to 13 residues. Between the trimmed V and J ends, which lost 1 base and 7 bases, there was a span of 10 bases. The DNA for the CDR3 is TGTGCCAGCAGTTTATTTAGGGGGGATGAAGCTTTCTTT. Translation gives CASSLFRGDEAFF.

This clonotype was detected a few times. The chain has TRBV20-1 and TRBJ2-7; the D gene is possibly TRBD1 (6 bases). The CDR3 runs to 13 residues. Germline CDR1 DFQATT, CDR2 SNEGSKA (reference sequence). The V end lost 1 base, the J end lost 7 bases, and 14 bases lay between the germline ends. The CDR3 loop reads CSARASGTSEQYF. The DNA of the CDR3 is TGCAGTGCTAGAGCTTCCGGGACATCGGAGCAGTACTTC.

This clonotype was observed once. The chain couples TRBV7-9 to TRBJ1-2; no reliable D call. V shed 1 base and J shed 3 bases, with 12 bases lying between them. CDR1 SEHNR and CDR2 FQNEAQ come from the germline V gene (reference sequence). CDR3 length equals 15 residues. Written as DNA, the CDR3 is TGTGCCAGCAGCTTAGGGCGGGGTGCTGACTATGGCTACACCTTC. Amino acids: CASSLGRGADYGYTF.

The CDR3 nucleotides read TGCAGCGTTGAACAGGGGTACAATGAGCAGTTCTTC. Its translation: CSVEQGYNEQFF. The chain has TRBV29-1 and TRBJ2-1, with D perhaps TRBD1 (6 bases). This CDR3 contains 12 residues. Germline lookup yields CDR1 SQVTM and CDR2 ANQGSEA. V shed 2 bases and J shed 4 bases, with 6 bases lying between them.

This chain uses TRBV2 with TRBJ2-7; tentatively, D is TRBD2 (5 bases). Trimming left V 6 bases short and J 3 bases short, with 15 bases between. The CDR3 totals 14 residues. In germline, CDR1 is SNHLY, CDR2 FYNNEI. The CDR3: CASRAERINYEQYF. CDR3 DNA sequence: TGTGCCAGCAGGGCCGAGCGGATCAACTACGAGCAGTACTTC.

In DNA form, the CDR3 reads TGTGCCAGCAGTACCGTGGGGGTTGTCGGCAGGGTAGGGACCCAGTACTTC. This sequence encodes CASSTVGVVGRVGTQYF. The chain carries TRBV6-1 and TRBJ2-5, with D perhaps matching TRBD1 or TRBD2 (5 bases each). V shed 5 bases and J shed 7 bases, with 26 bases lying between them. This CDR3 is built from 17 residues. Germline V gives CDR1 MNHNS, CDR2 SASEGT.

V is TRBV5-1 and J is TRBJ1-4; D may be TRBD1 (5 bases). The CDR3 covers 15 residues. The germline V gene encodes CDR1 SGHRS and CDR2 YFSETQ. V was pared by 0 bases and J by 8 bases, with 14 bases between. The CDR3 DNA is TGCGCCAGCAGCTTGGGTTCGGGGGTTGGGGAAAAACTGTTTTTT. As protein: CASSLGSGVGEKLFF.

To note about this clonotype: At one boundary the junction diverges from the germline segment, which might be a read error. The rearrangement links TRBV20-1 to TRBJ2-7; D ambiguous. Germline values: CDR1 DFQATT, CDR2 SNEGSKA (reference sequence). This CDR3 contains 13 residues. The CDR3 nucleotides are TGCAGTGCTAGAGTCCGTCCCTCCAACGAGCAGTACTTC. Its translation: CSARVRPSNEQYF.

J is TRBJ2-3 and V is TRBV11-1, with D possibly being TRBD2 (5 bases). Trimming shortened V by 1 base and J by 6 bases, and 17 bases separated the two germline ends. Germline V CDR1 and CDR2: SGHAT, FQDESV (reference sequence). This CDR3 region has 16 residues. CDR3 loop: CASSLGSKDWWDTQYF. The CDR3, as DNA: TGTGCCAGCAGCTTAGGCTCGAAGGACTGGTGGGATACGCAGTATTTT.

The rearrangement links TRBV6-1 to TRBJ1-1; D is ambiguous. Germline CDR1 reads MNHNS; CDR2 reads SASEGT. Trimming pared 5 bases from V and 3 bases from J, leaving 16 bases between. This CDR3 region has 15 residues. The CDR3 loop reads CASSREPVGYTEAFF. The CDR3 DNA reads TGTGCCAGCAGTCGAGAACCGGTGGGGTACACTGAAGCTTTCTTT.

The genes are TRBV20-1 and TRBJ2-1, with 8 bases that match TRBD2. The V and J ends lost 3 bases and 8 bases, in that order; junction bases with no gene match: 9. This CDR3 has 14 amino acids. CDR1 and CDR2 from the germline V gene are DFQATT and SNEGSKA (reference sequence). The DNA for the CDR3 is TGCAGTGCTAGTAAAAGCGGGAGAATCCATGAGCAGTTCTTC. Protein sequence: CSASKSGRIHEQFF.

There are a few counts of this clonotype. The chain combines TRBV9 with TRBJ2-2; TRBD1 aligns across 8 bases. In germline, CDR1 is SGDLS, CDR2 YYNGEE. Trimming removed 4 bases from V and 0 bases from J; junction bases left unmatched: 2. This CDR3 has 15 amino acids. The CDR3 DNA reads TGTGCCAGCAGCCGACAGGGGCCGAACACCGGGGAGCTGTTTTTT. It encodes CASSRQGPNTGELFF.

This clonotype was detected only a few times. The J gene is TRBJ1-3, the V gene TRBV12-3 or TRBV12-4, with D unresolved. Trimming took 8 bases from V and 4 from J, leaving 15 bases between them. The CDR3 is 14 amino acids. The CDR3 DNA is TGTGCCAGCCGCGACCGCCAAAGAGGAAACACCATATATTTT. Encoded protein: CASRDRQRGNTIYF.

This clonotype was counted a few times. The gene calls are TRBV11-2 and TRBJ2-1, with TRBD2 as a possible D gene (6 bases). Trimming took 1 base from V and 9 from J, leaving 13 bases between them. Germline lookup yields CDR1 SGHAT and CDR2 FQNNGV. The CDR3 contains 14 residues. CDR3 in amino acids: CASSLGREIFEQFF. For the CDR3, the DNA is TGTGCCAGCAGCTTAGGGCGGGAAATTTTTGAGCAGTTCTTC. The whole variable domain, filled in from reference TRBV11-2 and TRBJ2-1, reads EAGVAQSPRYKIIEKRQSVAFWCNPISGHATLYWYQQILGQGPKLLIQFQNNGVVDDSQLPKDRFSAERLKGVDSTLKIQPAKLEDSAVYLCASSLGREIFEQFFGPGTRLTVL.

The sample holds many counts of this clonotype. This chain connects TRBV29-1 to TRBJ1-2, with unresolved D. The CDR3 has 15 residues. Germline V gene lookup returns CDR1 SQVTM and CDR2 ANQGSEA. V was shortened by 3 bases and J by 2 bases, with 16 bases between the two germline ends. This CDR3 reads CSVEASLHPNYGYTF. The CDR3 region has the DNA TGCAGCGTTGAGGCCAGCCTTCACCCAAACTATGGCTACACCTTC.

This clonotype was counted a few times. The chain links TRBV20-1 to TRBJ1-5, with D hard to call. CDR3 length equals 14 residues. V was shortened by 3 bases and J by 2 bases, with 11 bases between the two germline ends. Germline CDR1 is DFQATT and CDR2 is SNEGSKA (reference sequence). The CDR3 nucleotides read TGCAGTGCTAGGGAGAGTAGCGGCAATCAGCCCCAGCATTTT. Protein: CSARESSGNQPQHF.

CDR3 in amino acids: CASSLGSAGYTF. For the CDR3, the DNA is TGTGCCAGCAGCTTAGGTAGTGCGGGCTACACCTTC. The chain has TRBV7-9 and TRBJ1-2; D unclear. Trimming removed 1 base at V and 8 bases at J, with 8 bases between. The CDR3 loop spans 12 amino acids. CDR1 and CDR2 (germline): SEHNR, FQNEAQ (reference sequence).

This clonotype was counted between two and nine times. The chain links TRBV20-1 to TRBJ2-5, with D tentatively TRBD1 (6 bases). V was clipped by 0 bases and J by 6 bases, with 17 bases between them. There are 15 residues in the CDR3. Germline V CDR1 and CDR2: DFQATT, SNEGSKA (reference sequence). The CDR3 reads CSARDLQGYGQTQYF. The CDR3 coding sequence is TGCAGTGCTAGAGATCTCCAGGGGTATGGGCAGACCCAGTACTTC.

The chain combines TRBV5-1 with TRBJ2-4; D gene unclear. The CDR3 sequence is 14 residues long. Germline CDR1 and CDR2: SGHRS and YFSETQ. The V gene lost 4 bases and the J gene lost 3 bases, with 11 bases spanning the gap. The CDR3: CASSQGSGKNIQYF. For the CDR3, the DNA is TGCGCCAGCAGCCAAGGGTCTGGCAAAAACATTCAGTACTTC.

The CDR3 loop is CAWTMWTTQTGELFF. CDR3 DNA sequence: TGTGCCTGGACTATGTGGACTACTCAGACCGGGGAGCTGTTTTTT. The chain combines TRBV30 with TRBJ2-2; maybe TRBD2 (6 bases). V lost 4 bases to trimming and J lost 5 bases, with 17 bases between them. Per the germline V gene, CDR1 is GTSNPN and CDR2 is SVGIG (reference sequence). The CDR3 is 15 residues long.

The V call is TRBV20-1, the J call TRBJ2-7, with D perhaps TRBD2 (6 bases). CDR3 length: 13 residues. V lost 6 bases and J lost 2, with 14 bases in between. CDR1 is DFQATT and CDR2 is SNEGSKA in the germline V gene (reference sequence). Here the CDR3 DNA reads TGCAGTGCCAAGATGACGGGGGCCTACGAGCAGTACTTC. It translates to CSAKMTGAYEQYF.

This clonotype was detected once. This chain joins TRBV6-1 and TRBJ1-1; D call uncertain. The CDR3 loop spans 14 amino acids. In germline, CDR1 is MNHNS, CDR2 SASEGT. V dropped 6 bases and J dropped 4 bases, with 15 bases sitting between them. CDR3 coding DNA: TGTGCCAGCAGCCACTTGATAAGGGTCACTGAAGCTTTCTTT. Its translation: CASSHLIRVTEAFF.

The CDR3 coding sequence is TGTGCCATCAGTGAGCCGTCGGGGACAGGGAACTACGAGCAGTACTTC. It yields the protein CAISEPSGTGNYEQYF. This chain links TRBV10-3 with TRBJ2-7; 9 positions agree with TRBD1. This CDR3 has 16 residues. Losses at the gene ends were 2 bases for V and 3 bases for J; bases not matched to a gene: 8. In germline, CDR1 is ENHRY, CDR2 SYGVKD.

Ten or more counts support this clonotype. The chain joins TRBV12-3 or TRBV12-4 to TRBJ1-1; TRBD1 agrees at 7 bases. V dropped 6 bases and J dropped 4; count of bases not matched to a gene: 8. The CDR3 length is 14 residues. The chain's CDR3 is CASSPGGWGTEAFF. As DNA, the CDR3 is TGTGCCAGCAGCCCAGGGGGTTGGGGCACTGAAGCTTTCTTT.

The chain is built from TRBV28 and TRBJ2-4; 9 bases match TRBD1. The germline gives CDR1 MDHEN, CDR2 SYDVKM. The V segment lost 5 bases and the J segment 9 bases; nucleotides outside the gene matches: 8. This CDR3 is 14 amino acids long. Written as DNA, the CDR3 is TGTGCCAGCAGTCCGGGGACAGGGAAGGGCATTCAGTACTTC. Its protein is CASSPGTGKGIQYF. The whole variable domain, remainder taken from reference TRBV28 and TRBJ2-4, is DVKVTQSSRYLVKRTGEKVFLECVQDMDHENMFWYRQDPGLGLRLIYFSYDVKMKEKGDIPEGYSVSREKKERFSLILESASTNQTSMYLCASSPGTGKGIQYFGAGTRLSVL.

This clonotype appeared a single time. V gene TRBV5-1 combines with J gene TRBJ2-4, with 7 nucleotides matching TRBD2. Losses at the gene ends were 0 bases for V and 0 bases for J; bases not matched to a gene: 3. The CDR3 runs to 16 residues. In germline, CDR1 is SGHRS, CDR2 YFSETQ. Here the CDR3 DNA reads TGCGCCAGCAGCTTGGCCTCGGGGGGAGCCAAAAACATTCAGTACTTC. Protein product: CASSLASGGAKNIQYF. Together with reference TRBV5-1 and TRBJ2-4, the CDR3 gives the full variable domain: KAGVTQTPRYLIKTRGQQVTLSCSPISGHRSVSWYQQTPGQGLQFLFEYFSETQRNKGNFPGRFSGRQFSNSRSEMNVSTLELGDSALYLCASSLASGGAKNIQYFGAGTRLSVL.

The genes are TRBV5-5 and TRBJ1-1; the match to TRBD1 covers 9 bases. The trim removed 4 bases at V and 5 bases at J, leaving 6 bases unmatched. Germline V CDR1 and CDR2: SGHKS, YYEKEE (reference sequence). The CDR3 is made up of 14 amino acids. CDR3 DNA: TGTGCCAGCAGCCCACAGGGGGCGCGAACTGAAGCTTTCTTT. Residues: CASSPQGARTEAFF.

This sequence joins TRBV2 and TRBJ2-3, with D perhaps matching TRBD2 (6 bases). CDR1 and CDR2 from the germline V gene are SNHLY and FYNNEI. This CDR3 has 13 residues. With 6 bases removed from V and 3 bases from J, the gap between germline ends came to 10 bases. CDR3 DNA sequence: TGTGCCAGCAGCGGGAGAGAGACAGATACGCAGTATTTT. It is translated as CASSGRETDTQYF.